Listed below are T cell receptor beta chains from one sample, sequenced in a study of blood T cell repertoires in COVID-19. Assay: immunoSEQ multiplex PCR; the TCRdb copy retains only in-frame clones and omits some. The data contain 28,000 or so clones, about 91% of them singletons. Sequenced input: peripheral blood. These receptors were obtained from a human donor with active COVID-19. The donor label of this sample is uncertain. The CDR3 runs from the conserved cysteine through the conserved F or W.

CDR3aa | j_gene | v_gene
CASSLSRADPQYF | TRBJ2-3 | TRBV28
CASGVTDTQYF | TRBJ2-3 | TRBV28
CASSLSDRDRARYTF | TRBJ1-2 | TRBV5-1
CASSYRESQPQHF | TRBJ1-5 | TRBV27
CASSYLQGSYEQYF | TRBJ2-7 | TRBV6-2/TRBV6-3
CASSKEKAGLSYEQYF | TRBJ2-7 | TRBV21-1
CASSHRTGSYEQYF | TRBJ2-7 | TRBV4-3
CASSAPSGRLAGDYEQYF | TRBJ2-7 | TRBV6-1
CASTTHDEQFF | TRBJ2-1 | TRBV28
CATSRGDFGTTSYEQYF | TRBJ2-7 | TRBV15
CASSQTSGDETQYF | TRBJ2-5 | TRBV9
CASSLAHISNTGELFF | TRBJ2-2 | TRBV7-2
CASSHGGGTEQFF | TRBJ2-1 | TRBV3-1/TRBV3-2
CASSFEPGQPMYF | TRBJ2-7 | TRBV5-1
CARMGQGDNEQFF | TRBJ2-1 | TRBV7-9
CASSLLGGGSAGELFF | TRBJ2-2 | TRBV3-1/TRBV3-2
CASSKGKVRGAWQPQHF | TRBJ1-5 | TRBV21-1
CASSHPPGDYNEQFF | TRBJ2-1 | TRBV16